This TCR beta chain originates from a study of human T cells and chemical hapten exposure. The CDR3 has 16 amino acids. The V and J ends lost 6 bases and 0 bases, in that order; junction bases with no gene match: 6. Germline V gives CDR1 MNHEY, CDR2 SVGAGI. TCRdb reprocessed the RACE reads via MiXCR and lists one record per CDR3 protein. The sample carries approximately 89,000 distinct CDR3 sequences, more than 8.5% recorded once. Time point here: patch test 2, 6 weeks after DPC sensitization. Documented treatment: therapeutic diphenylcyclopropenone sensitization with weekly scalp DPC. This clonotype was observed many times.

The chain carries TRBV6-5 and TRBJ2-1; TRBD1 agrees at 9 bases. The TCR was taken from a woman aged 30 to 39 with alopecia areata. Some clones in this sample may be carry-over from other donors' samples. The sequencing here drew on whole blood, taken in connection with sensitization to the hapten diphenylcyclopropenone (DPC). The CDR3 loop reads CASRTGTGSSYNEQFF. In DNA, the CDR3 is TGTGCCAGCAGAACCGGGACAGGGAGCTCCTACAATGAGCAGTTCTTC.